The 29 T cell receptor beta chains given below trace back to one sample, sequenced in a study of graft-versus-host responses after intestinal transplantation. Clones were sequenced by immunoSEQ multiplex PCR, and TCRdb holds only the in-frame ones, with some missing. The sample contains around 19,000 clones, about a third of which appear only once. The source was alloreactive CD4+ T cells from a mixed lymphocyte reaction culture, collected before transplantation. Subset indicated: CFSE-low proliferating T cells sorted from approximately 6-day pre-transplant mixed lymphocyte reaction (GvH or HvG direction). Receptor source: a human patient who was an organ donor for intestinal transplantation.

This clone has only a few counts. This sequence joins TRBV7-2 and TRBJ2-3; D gene ambiguous. The CDR3 spans 14 residues. The V gene lost 1 base and the J gene lost 1 base, with 6 bases spanning the gap. Germline V lookup: CDR1 SGHTA, CDR2 FQGNSA. CDR3 sequence reads: CASSLVAGTDTQYF. DNA of the CDR3: TGTGCCAGCAGCTTAGTAGCCGGCACAGATACGCAGTATTTT.

The gene calls are TRBV9 and TRBJ1-1; D is perhaps TRBD1 (5 bases). Germline V gene lookup returns CDR1 SGDLS and CDR2 YYNGEE. The V gene lost 3 bases and the J gene lost 1 base, with 10 bases spanning the gap. The CDR3 totals 14 residues. Written as DNA, the CDR3 is TGTGCCAGCAGCGCAGGGAACCCGAACACTGAAGCTTTCTTT. It is translated as CASSAGNPNTEAFF.

This clone was seen a handful of times. The chain recombines TRBV5-4 with TRBJ1-2, with D tentatively TRBD1 (5 bases). From germline, CDR1 is SGHNT and CDR2 YYREEE (reference sequence). With 3 bases removed from V and 5 bases from J, the gap between germline ends came to 20 bases. There are 16 residues in the CDR3. DNA for the CDR3: TGTGCCAGCAGCTCGGCTAATTCGGGGCCCCTTTATGGCTACACCTTC. Its protein is CASSSANSGPLYGYTF.

This clone showed up just a few times. This chain uses TRBV9 with TRBJ1-2; 8 positions agree with TRBD1. The germline V gene encodes CDR1 SGDLS and CDR2 YYNGEE. V lost 0 bases, J lost 4 bases, and 8 bases stayed unmatched. The CDR3 is made up of 16 amino acids. The CDR3 here is CASSVGGGQGRYGYTF. The CDR3 nucleotides read TGTGCCAGCAGCGTAGGGGGTGGACAGGGTCGCTATGGCTACACCTTC.

V gene TRBV5-3 combines with J gene TRBJ1-1, with D perhaps matching TRBD1 (5 bases). TRBV5-3 is filed as an ORF, its function uncertain. V was pared by 0 bases and J by 5 bases, with 20 bases between. This CDR3 spans 17 amino acids. CDR3 nucleotides: TGTGCCAGAAGCTTGGAATCAGGGTTTCGTGTTTGGACTGAAGCTTTCTTT. Translated: CARSLESGFRVWTEAFF.

The rearrangement uses TRBV5-6 and TRBJ2-5; the match to TRBD1 covers 11 bases. Germline trimming cut 4 bases from V and 4 bases from J; bases unmatched to any gene: 6. CDR1 SGHDT and CDR2 YYEEEE come from the germline V gene. The CDR3 is 15 amino acids. CDR3 sequence (DNA): TGTGCCAGCAGCCCACAAGGGACAGGGGGAGAGACCCAGTACTTC. It specifies CASSPQGTGGETQYF.

V and J are TRBV5-4 and TRBJ2-6; a weak D match, TRBD2 (6 bases). The CDR3 extends over 17 amino acids. V was clipped by 1 base and J by 2 bases, with 13 bases between them. Germline V gene data show CDR1 as SGHNT and CDR2 as YYREEE (reference sequence). The CDR3 DNA follows: TGTGCCAGCAGCTTGTCCGGGCGGGGAGCTGGGGCCAACGTCCTGACTTTC. This sequence encodes CASSLSGRGAGANVLTF.

The rearrangement joins TRBV18 to TRBJ2-3; D remains unclear. V lost 4 bases, J lost 0 bases, and 2 bases lay in between. This CDR3 is 12 amino acids long. Germline CDR1 reads KGHSH; CDR2 reads LQKENI. CDR3: CASSRSTDTQYF. CDR3 DNA sequence: TGTGCCAGCTCACGTAGCACAGATACGCAGTATTTT. The complete variable domain, with remaining parts taken from reference TRBV18 and TRBJ2-3, reads NAGVMQNPRHLVRRRGQEARLRCSPMKGHSHVYWYRQLPEEGLKFMVYLQKENIIDESGMPKERFSAEFPKEGPSILRIQQVVRGDSAAYFCASSRSTDTQYFGPGTRLTVL.

The rearrangement joins TRBV4-1 to TRBJ2-3, with D unresolved. Trimming took off 1 base at V and 5 bases at J, with 10 bases between the two ends. CDR3 length: 14 amino acids. CDR1 and CDR2 from the germline V gene are MGHRA and YSYEKL. Here the CDR3 reads CASSQVERRDTQYF. The CDR3 DNA sequence: TGCGCCAGCAGCCAAGTGGAACGGAGAGATACGCAGTATTTT.

The chain combines TRBV4-2 with TRBJ1-2; D is unclear. Germline CDR1 is LGHNA and CDR2 is YNFKEQ. CDR3 length: 12 residues. V gave up 0 bases and J gave up 12 bases, with 11 bases separating them. The CDR3 sequence: CASSQDTGSNTF. The CDR3 bases are TGTGCCAGCAGCCAAGATACGGGGAGTAACACCTTC.

This clone was seen more than once but under ten times. This chain uses TRBV6-1 with TRBJ2-1; D may be TRBD1 (5 bases). CDR1 is MNHNS, CDR2 SASEGT, per germline. Trimming cost V 7 bases and J 0 bases, with 13 bases left between them. CDR3 length: 15 residues. CDR3 sequence (DNA): TGTGCCAGCACCACGACAGTGAGCTCCTACAATGAGCAGTTCTTC. Its protein is CASTTTVSSYNEQFF.

This clone has a handful of counts. This rearrangement joins TRBV13 to TRBJ2-3; 11 bases line up with TRBD2. CDR1 PRHDT and CDR2 FYEKMQ come from the germline V gene (reference sequence). Trimming at V came to 1 base and at J to 2 bases, leaving 14 bases not matched to a gene. The CDR3 length is 20 residues. The CDR3 nucleotides read TGTGCCAGCAGCTTAGCGACTCGACTAGCGGGACCTGTTAACACAGATACGCAGTATTTT. This codes for CASSLATRLAGPVNTDTQYF.

This chain joins TRBV19 and TRBJ2-7, with TRBD1 as a possible D gene (6 bases). The V end lost 5 bases, the J end lost 2 bases, and 7 bases lay between the germline ends. The germline V gene encodes CDR1 LNHDA and CDR2 SQIVND (reference sequence). The CDR3 is 12 amino acids. The CDR3 spells CASSQGPYEQYF. DNA of the CDR3: TGTGCCAGTAGTCAGGGGCCCTACGAGCAGTACTTC.

This clone has a handful of counts. Written as DNA, the CDR3 is TGTGCCAGCGGTAGCGGGAGAGGGAATGAGCAGTTCTTC. Protein product: CASGSGRGNEQFF. The gene calls are TRBV6-1 and TRBJ2-1, with 9 bases that match TRBD2. Germline values: CDR1 MNHNS, CDR2 SASEGT. V lost 8 bases to trimming and J lost 7 bases; unmatched junction nucleotides: 6. The CDR3 runs 13 residues.

This clone was counted a few times. The V and J genes are TRBV19 and TRBJ2-7; the match to TRBD1 covers 9 bases. V gave up 4 bases and J gave up 3 bases; unmatched junction bases: 1. The length of the CDR3 is 13 residues. The germline V gene has CDR1 LNHDA and CDR2 SQIVND (reference sequence). The CDR3 DNA reads TGTGCCAGTAGTAGACAGGGGGACTACGAGCAGTACTTC. Translated: CASSRQGDYEQYF.

The sample holds a few counts of this clone. The rearrangement uses TRBV28 and TRBJ1-4, with 9 bases matching TRBD1. The germline gives CDR1 MDHEN, CDR2 SYDVKM. The V gene end was trimmed by 6 bases and the J gene end by 3 bases; junction bases not matched to a gene: 5. CDR3 length equals 15 residues. The CDR3 DNA follows: TGTGCCAGCAGAATACAGGGGGCCCCTAATGAAAAACTGTTTTTT. Translation: CASRIQGAPNEKLFF.

This clone was observed a few times. The chain links TRBV27 to TRBJ1-1; TRBD1 might be the D (6 bases). The CDR3 sequence is 14 residues long. Deletions cut 7 bases from V and 3 bases from J, with 15 bases between. Germline V gives CDR1 MNHEY, CDR2 SMNVEV (reference sequence). This CDR3 is CASTKAGADTEAFF. The CDR3 region has the DNA TGTGCCAGCACTAAGGCGGGGGCCGACACTGAAGCTTTCTTT.

The V and J genes are TRBV5-1 and TRBJ2-7, with no clear D. Germline V gene sequence: CDR1 SGHRS, CDR2 YFSETQ. The V end lost 0 bases, the J end lost 3 bases, and 7 bases lay between the germline ends. The CDR3 contains 13 residues. CDR3 nucleotides: TGCGCCAGCAGCTTGGCCCCAAGCTACGAGCAGTACTTC. Translated: CASSLAPSYEQYF.

V and J are TRBV19 and TRBJ1-6, with D tentatively TRBD1 (5 bases). Per the germline V gene, CDR1 is LNHDA and CDR2 is SQIVND (reference sequence). The CDR3 is 15 residues long. V shed 6 bases and J shed 6 bases, with 15 bases lying between them. The CDR3 DNA reads as TGTGCCAGTAGCAGGGCACGGGTGGGTAATTCACCCCTCCACTTT. Its protein is CASSRARVGNSPLHF.

Only a few counts were recorded for this clone. The chain recombines TRBV7-2 with TRBJ2-7; maybe TRBD1 (5 bases). There are 13 residues in the CDR3. The ends were cut back, 1 base at V and 5 bases at J, with 9 bases in the middle. The germline CDR1 and CDR2 sequences are SGHTA and FQGNSA. Here the CDR3 DNA reads TGTGCCAGCAGCTTAGGGACACCCAACGAGCAGTACTTC. It encodes CASSLGTPNEQYF. The full variable domain, in which reference TRBV7-2 and TRBJ2-7 provide the parts outside the CDR3, is GAGVSQSPSNKVTEKGKDVELRCDPISGHTALYWYRQSLGQGLEFLIYFQGNSAPDKSGLPSDRFSAERTGGSVSTLTIQRTQQEDSAVYLCASSLGTPNEQYFGPGTRLTVT.

This clone was seen a few times. This sequence joins TRBV11-2 and TRBJ1-3, with D hard to call. Germline CDR1 reads SGHAT; CDR2 reads FQNNGV. This CDR3 has 13 residues. Trimming pared 5 bases from V and 3 bases from J, leaving 8 bases between. CDR3 sequence reads: CASSAALGNTIYF. The CDR3 DNA is TGTGCCAGCAGCGCTGCTCTTGGAAACACCATATATTTT.

J is TRBJ2-3 and V is TRBV18; D is ambiguous. CDR1 is KGHSH and CDR2 is LQKENI in the germline V gene. The V gene lost 3 bases and the J gene lost 0 bases, with 16 bases spanning the gap. CDR3 size: 17 residues. The CDR3 spells CASSPNMVLLSTDTQYF. The CDR3 bases are TGTGCCAGCTCACCTAATATGGTTCTTTTAAGCACAGATACGCAGTATTTT.

The rearrangement uses TRBV5-7 and TRBJ2-7; D assignment may be TRBD1 or TRBD2 (5 bases each). TRBV5-7 is flagged as an ORF with uncertain function. Trimming cost V 2 bases and J 9 bases, with 21 bases left between them. The CDR3 is 15 amino acids. The chain's CDR3 is CASSFFGGIPAGQYF. In DNA form, the CDR3 reads TGTGCCAGCAGCTTCTTTGGGGGAATCCCCGCGGGGCAGTACTTC.

J is TRBJ2-2 and V is TRBV7-8, with 7 bases fitting TRBD2. The CDR3 totals 15 residues. Germline CDR1 and CDR2: SGHVS and FQNEAQ. With V trimmed by 4 bases and J by 7 bases, 9 bases remained unmatched. In DNA, the CDR3 is TGTGCCAGCAGCTATATAATGGGGGGGAGCGGGGAGCTGTTTTTT. Translating gives CASSYIMGGSGELFF.

V is TRBV10-3 and J is TRBJ2-3; a weak D match, TRBD1 (6 bases). V lost 6 bases and J lost 2, with 15 bases in between. The CDR3 loop spans 15 amino acids. Germline values: CDR1 ENHRY, CDR2 SYGVKD. The CDR3 here is CAISPGAPDTDTQYF. CDR3 DNA: TGTGCCATCAGCCCAGGGGCGCCCGACACAGATACGCAGTATTTT.

In nucleotides, the CDR3 is TGCGCCAGCAGCTTGTCAGGACTAGCGGGCCAAAACATTCAGTACTTC. Its protein is CASSLSGLAGQNIQYF. This sequence joins TRBV5-1 and TRBJ2-4; 11 bases are shared with TRBD2. The ends lost 1 base at V and 5 bases at J; junction bases unmatched: 5. CDR3 size: 16 residues. Germline CDR1 reads SGHRS; CDR2 reads YFSETQ.

By frequency in the sample, this clone is medium-sized. This sequence joins TRBV28 and TRBJ2-7, with 8 bases aligning to TRBD1. Germline-derived CDR1 and CDR2 are MDHEN and SYDVKM. Unmatched junction bases numbered 10, after V lost 4 bases and J lost 5 bases. The CDR3 loop spans 15 amino acids. CDR3 DNA: TGTGCCAGCAGTTCGCCCGCAGGGGGCTCTGACGAGCAGTACTTC. Protein product: CASSSPAGGSDEQYF.

This clone is categorized as medium-sized (0.01 to 0.1%). The rearrangement links TRBV6-4 to TRBJ2-5; D remains ambiguous. V was trimmed by 3 bases and J by 2 bases, leaving 1 base between them. The CDR3 runs to 11 residues. Germline CDR1 and CDR2: MRHNA and SNTAGT. CDR3 protein: CASSEQETQYF. The CDR3 DNA follows: TGTGCCAGCAGTGAGCAAGAGACCCAGTACTTC.

The chain has TRBV7-6 and TRBJ1-1; unclear D gene. V gave up 5 bases and J gave up 5 bases, with 15 bases separating them. The CDR3 has 14 residues. CDR1 and CDR2 (germline): SGHVS, FNYEAQ. The CDR3 nucleotides are TGTGCCAGCAGCCCCGGGCCCCAGCGGACTGAAGCTTTCTTT. This encodes CASSPGPQRTEAFF.